The 26 T cell receptor beta chains listed next were all sequenced from one sample in a study of identical twins. TCRdb re-derived calls from the 5' RACE reads in MiXCR, one entry per CDR3 protein. The table has fewer than 500,000 distinct CDR3 sequences, 24% seen once; the top ten hold 2.9%. The same sample was also used in a study of T cells expressing NK-cell markers.

Material: CD4+ T cells sorted from blood. The receptor set was obtained from a woman aged 18-29 years in good health.

The chain couples TRBV4-2 to TRBJ2-1; D is undetermined. The germline V gene encodes CDR1 LGHNA and CDR2 YNFKEQ. The CDR3 runs to 15 residues. V dropped 1 base and J dropped 0 bases, with 7 bases sitting between them. This chain's CDR3 is CASSQVRGSYNEQFF. CDR3 DNA sequence: TGTGCCAGCAGCCAAGTCCGAGGCTCCTACAATGAGCAGTTCTTC.

This clonotype was recorded a few times. This chain connects TRBV9 to TRBJ2-3; no clear D gene. The CDR3 totals 13 residues. Trimming removed 2 bases from V and 2 bases from J, with 6 bases in between. Germline loops: CDR1 SGDLS, CDR2 YYNGEE. In nucleotides, the CDR3 is TGTGCCAGCAGCGTTCTCCTCACAGATACGCAGTATTTT. It translates to CASSVLLTDTQYF.

A few counts support this clonotype. V is TRBV5-1 and J is TRBJ2-5; 10 nucleotides line up with TRBD2. CDR3 size: 16 residues. The ends lost 0 bases at V and 2 bases at J; junction bases unmatched: 4. From germline, CDR1 is SGHRS and CDR2 YFSETQ. The CDR3 loop is CASSLGTSGQQETQYF. For the CDR3, the DNA is TGCGCCAGCAGCTTGGGGACTAGCGGACAACAAGAGACCCAGTACTTC. The full variable domain, its missing parts supplied by reference TRBV5-1 and TRBJ2-5, is KAGVTQTPRYLIKTRGQQVTLSCSPISGHRSVSWYQQTPGQGLQFLFEYFSETQRNKGNFPGRFSGRQFSNSRSEMNVSTLELGDSALYLCASSLGTSGQQETQYFGPGTRLLVL.

J is TRBJ1-1 and V is TRBV20-1; D possibly corresponds to TRBD1 (5 bases). The CDR3 covers 13 residues. CDR1 and CDR2 from the germline V gene are DFQATT and SNEGSKA (reference sequence). Deletions cut 0 bases from V and 5 bases from J, with 10 bases between. The CDR3 DNA reads TGCAGTGCTAGAGATCAGAGGGGTACTGAAGCTTTCTTT. Translation: CSARDQRGTEAFF.

This clonotype was detected a few times. The chain carries TRBV7-9 and TRBJ2-3; TRBD2 is a possible D gene (7 bases). V was shortened by 5 bases and J by 2 bases, with 17 bases between the two germline ends. Germline CDR1 is SEHNR and CDR2 is FQNEAQ (reference sequence). This CDR3 has 16 amino acids. Written as DNA, the CDR3 is TGTGCCAGCAGCCCCCGCGTAGGGGGGGACACAGATACGCAGTATTTT. The encoded protein is CASSPRVGGDTDTQYF.

This clonotype was observed a few times. This chain joins TRBV2 and TRBJ2-7, with D possibly matching TRBD2 (5 bases). Trimming cost V 7 bases and J 7 bases, with 17 bases left between them. CDR1 and CDR2 (germline): SNHLY, FYNNEI. The CDR3 runs to 13 residues. CDR3 DNA: TGTGCCAGCATGGCGGAGGCGGCTGGGGAGCAGTACTTC. Its protein product is CASMAEAAGEQYF.

The chain combines TRBV7-2 with TRBJ2-1, with 10 bases aligning to TRBD2. The junction had 3 bases not matched to a gene; V was cut back by 4 bases and J by 9 bases. Germline CDR1 is SGHTA and CDR2 is FQGNSA. This CDR3 is 13 amino acids long. The CDR3 loop is CASSSSGGTEQFF. DNA of the CDR3: TGTGCCAGCAGCTCTAGCGGGGGTACTGAGCAGTTCTTC.

The rearrangement links TRBV3-1 to TRBJ2-2; D is perhaps TRBD2 (5 bases). The CDR3 is made up of 14 amino acids. CDR1 and CDR2 from the germline V gene are LGHDT and YNNKEL (reference sequence). The V end was cut by 2 bases, the J end by 5 bases, with 9 bases between. Written as DNA, the CDR3 is TGTGCCAGCAGCCAATACCAGCGGACCGGGGAGCTGTTTTTT. It yields the protein CASSQYQRTGELFF.

The chain combines TRBV29-1 with TRBJ2-1; TRBD2 aligns across 7 bases. V lost 6 bases and J lost 3; bases outside the gene matches: 8. Germline CDR1 SQVTM, CDR2 ANQGSEA. The length of the CDR3 is 14 residues. The CDR3 is CSVSWGGNYNEQFF. The CDR3 coding sequence is TGCAGCGTCTCCTGGGGAGGGAACTACAATGAGCAGTTCTTC.

Only a few counts were recorded for this clonotype. The V call is TRBV3-1, the J call TRBJ2-2; 8 bases agree with TRBD2. The CDR3 sequence is 15 residues long. Germline V gene sequence: CDR1 LGHDT, CDR2 YNNKEL (reference sequence). V shed 6 bases, J shed 7 bases, and the junction held 10 bases outside the gene matches. CDR3 coding DNA: TGTGCCAGCAGGATACATGGGCTAGCGGGCGGGGAGCTGTTTTTT. Amino acids: CASRIHGLAGGELFF.

This clonotype was seen a few times. This chain uses TRBV20-1 with TRBJ2-1, with D possibly TRBD1 on 5 matching bases. The V and J ends lost 0 bases and 4 bases respectively, with 13 bases between them. Germline lookup yields CDR1 DFQATT and CDR2 SNEGSKA (reference sequence). The CDR3 covers 15 residues. The CDR3 nucleotides are TGCAGTGCTAGAGACCCCCGACAGATGTACAATGAGCAGTTCTTC. This translates into CSARDPRQMYNEQFF.

This clonotype has just a few counts. The V call is TRBV10-2, the J call TRBJ2-1; 10 bases are a match to TRBD1. The CDR3 is made up of 16 amino acids. Germline lookup yields CDR1 WSHSY and CDR2 SAAADI. J was trimmed by 8 bases and V by 4 bases; bases with no gene match: 11. The CDR3 loop is CASSGRGDRGSHEQFF. CDR3 coding DNA: TGCGCCAGCAGTGGGAGAGGGGACAGGGGAAGCCATGAGCAGTTCTTC.

This clonotype was detected a few times. CDR3 sequence reads: CASSVAGGRNEQFF. Written as DNA, the CDR3 is TGTGCCAGCAGTGTAGCGGGAGGTCGCAATGAGCAGTTCTTC. The chain combines TRBV6-4 with TRBJ2-1; 10 bases line up with TRBD2. CDR3 length: 14 amino acids. Germline CDR1 and CDR2: MRHNA and SNTAGT. Trimming at V came to 4 bases and at J to 6 bases, leaving 3 bases not matched to a gene.

The chain carries TRBV7-9 and TRBJ1-2; the D gene is possibly TRBD1 (6 bases). Germline assignment: CDR1 SEHNR and CDR2 FQNEAQ (reference sequence). This CDR3 spans 14 amino acids. The germline V and J ends were trimmed by 3 bases and 1 base, with 9 bases remaining between them. The CDR3 protein is CASSLAGVNYGYTF. For the CDR3, the DNA is TGTGCCAGCAGCTTGGCAGGGGTTAACTATGGCTACACCTTC.

The CDR3 sequence: CASSYAPPELFF. Here the CDR3 DNA reads TGTGCCAGCAGTTACGCGCCCCCCGAGCTGTTTTTT. This chain connects TRBV6-2 or TRBV6-3 to TRBJ2-2, with D unresolved. The length of the CDR3 is 12 residues. Deletions cut 2 bases from V and 11 bases from J, with 9 bases between. The germline V gene has CDR1 MNHEY and CDR2 SVGEGT.

This chain links TRBV7-2 with TRBJ2-7; D perhaps matches TRBD2 (5 bases). V lost 2 bases to trimming and J lost 0 bases, with 11 bases between them. Germline loops: CDR1 SGHTA, CDR2 FQGNSA. This CDR3 contains 15 residues. This CDR3 reads CASSLKGGLSYEQYF. CDR3 in DNA: TGTGCCAGCAGCTTAAAGGGCGGACTCTCCTACGAGCAGTACTTC.

The V call is TRBV20-1, the J call TRBJ2-1; D remains ambiguous. Trimming pared 4 bases from V and 4 bases from J, leaving 14 bases between. The CDR3 length is 14 residues. Germline CDR1 DFQATT, CDR2 SNEGSKA (reference sequence). CDR3 nucleotide sequence: TGCAGTGCTATACCCGTCTCCGGATACAATGAGCAGTTCTTC. It codes for CSAIPVSGYNEQFF.

V gene TRBV12-3 or TRBV12-4 combines with J gene TRBJ1-6; maybe TRBD1 (5 bases). Trimming left V 3 bases short and J 10 bases short, with 13 bases between. The CDR3 is made up of 14 amino acids. The CDR3 DNA is TGTGCCAGCAGTTTTTGGGGACCACAATCACCCCTCCACTTT. Protein sequence: CASSFWGPQSPLHF.

This clonotype was seen a few times. The chain is built from TRBV4-1 and TRBJ2-7; D uncertain. CDR1 MGHRA and CDR2 YSYEKL come from the germline V gene. V was shortened by 0 bases and J by 3 bases, with 9 bases between the two germline ends. The CDR3 has 14 amino acids. The CDR3 DNA reads TGCGCCAGCAGCCAAGATGGCCCAAACTACGAGCAGTACTTC. The encoded protein is CASSQDGPNYEQYF.

This clonotype was recorded many times. The V call is TRBV5-1, the J call TRBJ2-5; D is unclear. V gave up 4 bases and J gave up 2 bases, with 3 bases separating them. The germline CDR1 and CDR2 sequences are SGHRS and YFSETQ. This CDR3 is 11 amino acids long. CDR3 in amino acids: CASSEQETQYF. In nucleotides, the CDR3 is TGCGCCAGCAGCGAGCAAGAGACCCAGTACTTC.

This clonotype was detected a few times. This may be a read error: a much more frequent sequence differs by one nucleotide. This chain joins TRBV2 and TRBJ2-3; D gene ambiguous. V was clipped by 3 bases and J by 0 bases, with 4 bases between them. Germline CDR1 and CDR2: SNHLY and FYNNEI. CDR3 length: 13 amino acids. The CDR3 DNA reads as TGTGCCAGCAGTGACAGGAGCACAGATACGCAGTATTTT. Amino acid sequence: CASSDRSTDTQYF.

This clonotype was observed a few times. The chain employs TRBV7-8 and TRBJ2-3; possibly TRBD1 for D (7 bases). Looked up from germline, CDR1 is SGHVS and CDR2 is FQNEAQ. The CDR3 covers 15 residues. V dropped 6 bases and J dropped 4 bases, with 17 bases sitting between them. The CDR3 coding sequence is TGTGCCAGCAGAGAACAGGGGACTCAAGCAGATACGCAGTATTTT. Its translation: CASREQGTQADTQYF.

The rearrangement links TRBV10-3 to TRBJ2-5; no clear D. Trimming stripped 0 bases from V and 2 bases from J, with 10 bases between. Germline CDR1 ENHRY, CDR2 SYGVKD. The CDR3 has 15 amino acids. In DNA, the CDR3 is TGTGCCATCAGTGAGTCGAGCCGAACTCAAGAGACCCAGTACTTC. Translation gives CAISESSRTQETQYF.

There are many counts of this clonotype. The chain couples TRBV7-2 to TRBJ2-7; TRBD1 matches 9 bases. The CDR3 length is 14 residues. V was pared by 5 bases and J by 3 bases, with 5 bases of the junction left unmatched. CDR1 is SGHTA, CDR2 FQGNSA, per germline. In DNA form, the CDR3 reads TGTGCCAGCAGCCCACGGACAGGGGACTACGAGCAGTACTTC. It yields the protein CASSPRTGDYEQYF.

V usage is TRBV6-2 or TRBV6-3 and J usage is TRBJ2-7; the D call may be TRBD1 or TRBD2 (5 bases each). The CDR3 contains 14 residues. Germline V lookup: CDR1 MNHEY, CDR2 SVGEGT. The V gene lost 2 bases and the J gene lost 3 bases, with 11 bases spanning the gap. The CDR3 bases are TGTGCCAGCAGTTACGGAGGACAACACTACGAGCAGTACTTC. Protein sequence: CASSYGGQHYEQYF.

This clonotype was picked up a small number of times. The rearrangement joins TRBV6-5 to TRBJ2-3; TRBD2 matches at 8 bases. The CDR3 length is 14 residues. V dropped 2 bases and J dropped 5; count of bases not matched to a gene: 3. CDR1 and CDR2 from the germline V gene are MNHEY and SVGAGI. The CDR3 sequence is CASSYSGRRDTQYF. CDR3 in DNA: TGTGCCAGCAGTTACAGCGGGAGAAGAGATACGCAGTATTTT.